A selection of T cell receptor beta chains follows, all from one sample in a study of cytomegalovirus exposure and HLA in healthy donors. Measured with immunoSEQ multiplex PCR; TCRdb has only the in-frame clones, and not every one. The top ten clones hold around 2% of a sample with around 90,000 clones, around 59% of them seen once. Material for sequencing was PBMCs. The receptors were sampled from a human donor in good health. CDR3s include the opening cysteine and the closing phenylalanine or tryptophan. Fields, in order: V gene, D gene, clone size, CDR3 protein. D genes are given only for firm matches. Size is stated for part of the rows, as once, few or many counts, or as a class when the clone is expanded.

V gene: TRBV10-3; D gene: TRBD2; clone size: once; CDR3 protein: CAIRTQGGGIYEQYF
V gene: TRBV28; D gene: TRBD1; clone size: .; CDR3 protein: CASSLRGGANYGYTF
V gene: TRBV7-3; D gene: .; clone size: .; CDR3 protein: CASSQRQAIYSGANVLTF
V gene: TRBV4-2; D gene: .; clone size: few; CDR3 protein: CASSQVSGGGEDTQYF
V gene: TRBV30; D gene: .; clone size: .; CDR3 protein: CAWGTGGYEKLFF
V gene: TRBV19; D gene: .; clone size: .; CDR3 protein: CASSETASYEQYF
V gene: TRBV11-3; D gene: TRBD2; clone size: .; CDR3 protein: CASRKLAANTGELFF
V gene: TRBV7-2; D gene: .; clone size: .; CDR3 protein: CASSTRTDYEQYF
V gene: TRBV5-4; D gene: TRBD1; clone size: few; CDR3 protein: CASSLSGTGMYEQYF
V gene: TRBV7-6; D gene: .; clone size: .; CDR3 protein: CASSLAFQGKGGELFF
V gene: TRBV10-1; D gene: .; clone size: .; CDR3 protein: CASRQGRDLGTGELFF
V gene: TRBV29-1; D gene: .; clone size: .; CDR3 protein: CSVAGEGRNYGYTF
V gene: TRBV10-2; D gene: TRBD1; clone size: .; CDR3 protein: CASATGYTEAFF
V gene: TRBV7-6; D gene: .; clone size: .; CDR3 protein: CASSLGLDFHEQYF
V gene: TRBV7-2; D gene: .; clone size: .; CDR3 protein: CASSLAPREGRAKNIQYF
V gene: TRBV19; D gene: TRBD1; clone size: few; CDR3 protein: CASSLRGPSEQYF
V gene: TRBV6-1; D gene: .; clone size: .; CDR3 protein: CASSEPGAPNTEAFF
V gene: TRBV30; D gene: TRBD1; clone size: .; CDR3 protein: CAGRDRPHEQYF
V gene: TRBV2; D gene: .; clone size: .; CDR3 protein: CASSQDSSYNSPLLF
V gene: TRBV7-9; D gene: .; clone size: .; CDR3 protein: CASSLSPESSYNSPLHF
V gene: TRBV7-2; D gene: TRBD1; clone size: .; CDR3 protein: CASSPQGGLTYEQYF
V gene: TRBV28; D gene: .; clone size: .; CDR3 protein: CASSRGSYSGNTIYF
V gene: TRBV4-3; D gene: TRBD1; clone size: few; CDR3 protein: CASSQGQGRGTNEKLFF
V gene: TRBV7-9; D gene: .; clone size: .; CDR3 protein: CASSLRGKDGYTF
V gene: TRBV5-4; D gene: .; clone size: .; CDR3 protein: CASRFPTGDSEQFF
V gene: TRBV29-1; D gene: .; clone size: few; CDR3 protein: CSVEFRGGHEQYF
V gene: TRBV4-1; D gene: .; clone size: .; CDR3 protein: CASSQGQVVGGYTF